The rows below give T cell receptor beta chains drawn from one sample of a study of T-cell memory formation after mild COVID-19. MiXCR was run by TCRdb on the 5' RACE reads, yielding one entry per CDR3 protein. The table has about 280,000 distinct CDR3 sequences, approximately 8.4% seen once. Sequenced: PBMCs or a T cell subset sorted from them (not recorded which). The receptors derive from a man aged 18 to 29 who had mild COVID-19 (a few samples of this study predate the infection). Cell type and time point are not known. Both conserved end residues are part of each CDR3. The D gene is left open where the match is weak. Clone size, where shown, is once, few, many, or a class for clones that have expanded.

V,size,D,J,CDR3,DNA
TRBV28,NA,NA,TRBJ2-6,CASSPQSILGTGANVLTF,TGTGCCAGCAGTCCGCAGTCCATTCTCGGCACCGGGGCCAACGTCCTGACTTTC
TRBV5-4,many,NA,TRBJ1-2,CASSPGGQRGYYGYTF,TGTGCCAGCAGCCCGGGGGGGCAGAGAGGCTACTATGGCTACACCTTC
TRBV4-3,NA,TRBD2,TRBJ2-3,CASSQDPGLFHTQYF,TGCGCCAGCAGCCAAGATCCGGGACTATTCCATACGCAGTATTTT
TRBV20-1,NA,TRBD1,TRBJ2-1,CSALGQVYNEQFF,TGCAGTGCTCTTGGACAGGTCTACAATGAGCAGTTCTTC
TRBV4-1,few,NA,TRBJ2-7,CASSQVGAYEQYF,TGCGCCAGCAGCCAAGTGGGGGCCTACGAGCAGTACTTC
TRBV7-9,NA,NA,TRBJ2-5,CASSLFSTGARETQYF,TGTGCCAGCAGCTTATTTTCAACGGGGGCAAGGGAGACCCAGTACTTC
TRBV6-2/TRBV6-3,NA,NA,TRBJ1-1,CASRGMQAGNTEAFF,TGTGCCAGCAGGGGCATGCAGGCAGGGAACACTGAAGCTTTCTTT
TRBV7-3,few,TRBD1,TRBJ2-1,CASSETGGGHYNEQFF,TGTGCCAGCAGCGAGACAGGGGGGGGCCACTACAATGAGCAGTTCTTC
TRBV7-3,few,TRBD2,TRBJ2-3,CASSPLAGLLMETDTQYF,TGTGCCAGCAGCCCCCTAGCGGGGCTACTTATGGAAACAGATACGCAGTATTTT
TRBV6-5,NA,NA,TRBJ1-1,CASSYRQSNTEAFF,TGTGCCAGCAGTTACAGACAGTCGAACACTGAAGCTTTCTTT
TRBV10-1,few,NA,TRBJ2-7,CASSETTGSSYEQYF,TGCGCCAGCAGTGAAACCACCGGGAGCTCCTACGAGCAGTACTTC
TRBV20-1,NA,TRBD2,TRBJ2-7,CSAYSGGATEQYF,TGCAGTGCCTACAGCGGGGGGGCGACGGAGCAGTACTTC
TRBV5-1,few,NA,TRBJ2-6,CASSQDTSGANVLTF,TGCGCCAGCAGCCAAGACACCTCTGGGGCCAACGTCCTGACTTTC
TRBV7-2,few,NA,TRBJ2-5,CASSQMGQETQYF,TGTGCCAGCAGCCAGATGGGCCAAGAGACCCAGTACTTC
TRBV3-1,NA,NA,TRBJ1-5,CASSQALRQPQHF,TGTGCCAGCAGCCAAGCCCTACGTCAGCCCCAGCATTTT
TRBV20-1,few,NA,TRBJ2-5,CSARFGQETQYF,TGCAGTGCTAGATTTGGCCAAGAGACCCAGTACTTC
TRBV5-1,few,TRBD2,TRBJ2-3,CASSLEKRGALDADTQYF,TGCGCCAGCAGCTTGGAGAAGCGGGGGGCGCTCGACGCGGATACGCAGTATTTT
TRBV7-8,many,NA,TRBJ1-2,CASSLEKLYGYTF,TGTGCCAGCAGCTTAGAGAAACTCTATGGCTACACCTTC
TRBV6-5,NA,TRBD2,TRBJ2-3,CDSSYPGGDTQYF,TGTGACAGCAGTTACCCGGGGGGAGATACGCAGTATTTT
TRBV7-6,few,TRBD1,TRBJ2-1,CASSSDRGDEQFF,TGTGCCAGCAGCTCGGACAGGGGAGATGAGCAGTTCTTC
TRBV7-2,NA,NA,TRBJ1-1,CASSLVYEGMAFF,TGTGCCAGCAGCTTAGTATACGAAGGGATGGCTTTCTTT
TRBV7-2,few,TRBD1,TRBJ1-5,CASSASTGDNQPQHF,TGTGCCAGCAGCGCTTCGACAGGGGACAATCAGCCCCAGCATTTT
TRBV7-2,few,NA,TRBJ2-5,CASSPPLGGGETQYF,TGTGCCAGCAGCCCACCCTTGGGGGGCGGGGAGACCCAGTACTTC
TRBV11-2,many,TRBD1,TRBJ2-1,CASSRTSRGFNEQFF,TGTGCCAGCAGCCGTACCTCCAGGGGGTTCAATGAGCAGTTCTTC
TRBV5-6,NA,NA,TRBJ2-2,CASSLVQNTGELFF,TGTGCCAGCAGCTTGGTACAGAACACCGGGGAGCTGTTTTTT
TRBV11-2,few,TRBD2,TRBJ2-1,CASSLEPSGISNEQFF,TGTGCCAGCAGCTTGGAACCTAGCGGGATTTCCAATGAGCAGTTCTTC
TRBV14,few,TRBD2,TRBJ2-5,CASSQLSGGIQETQYF,TGTGCCAGCAGCCAACTCAGCGGGGGGATCCAAGAGACCCAGTACTTC
TRBV4-3,few,NA,TRBJ1-2,CASSQDRGVQSNYGYTF,TGCGCCAGCAGCCAAGACCGCGGAGTGCAATCTAACTATGGCTACACCTTC
TRBV29-1,few,NA,TRBJ1-2,CSVPDGVNYGYTF,TGCAGCGTGCCAGACGGGGTTAACTATGGCTACACCTTC
TRBV5-1,NA,TRBD2,TRBJ2-5,CASSLFPAGAGETQYF,TGCGCCAGCAGCTTGTTTCCAGCGGGGGCCGGGGAGACCCAGTACTTC
TRBV7-9,many,NA,TRBJ1-1,CASSLVGGRDEAFF,TGTGCCAGCAGCTTAGTCGGGGGGCGAGATGAAGCTTTCTTT
TRBV4-1,NA,NA,TRBJ1-5,CASSQEIGYPGAGQPQHF,TGCGCCAGCAGCCAAGAAATTGGGTATCCGGGGGCAGGTCAGCCCCAGCATTTT
TRBV7-2,few,NA,TRBJ2-2,CASSLARWQGNTGELFF,TGTGCCAGCAGCTTAGCGCGTTGGCAGGGGAACACCGGGGAGCTGTTTTTT
TRBV9,NA,NA,TRBJ1-2,CASSPKTASYGYTF,TGTGCCAGCAGCCCGAAGACTGCTTCCTATGGCTACACCTTC
TRBV5-1,NA,TRBD2,TRBJ2-5,CASSLVRTSEETQYF,TGCGCCAGCAGCCTTGTCCGGACTAGTGAAGAGACCCAGTACTTC
TRBV2,NA,TRBD2,TRBJ2-1,CASSDGAGVLYNEQFF,TGTGCCAGCAGTGATGGAGCGGGGGTATTATACAATGAGCAGTTCTTC
TRBV20-1,NA,NA,TRBJ1-3,CSASPGTTGNTIYF,TGCAGTGCTTCGCCCGGGACGACTGGAAACACCATATATTTT
TRBV27,few,NA,TRBJ1-4,CASSLLQSGGNEKLFF,TGTGCCAGCAGTCTCCTTCAGTCGGGGGGGAATGAAAAACTGTTTTTT
TRBV7-9,NA,NA,TRBJ2-1,CASSNRDPALGEQFF,TGTGCCAGCAGCAACCGGGACCCTGCGTTAGGTGAGCAGTTCTTC
TRBV5-1,few,TRBD1,TRBJ2-2,CASSLRAVGGDTGELFF,TGCGCCAGCAGCTTGAGGGCGGTAGGGGGCGACACCGGGGAGCTGTTTTTT
TRBV7-9,few,NA,TRBJ2-7,CASSYTPGWELAYEQYF,TGTGCCAGCAGCTATACCCCCGGGTGGGAATTGGCCTACGAGCAGTACTTC
TRBV12-3/TRBV12-4,many,NA,TRBJ1-5,CASSFRTGGQPQHF,TGTGCCAGCAGTTTTCGTACTGGGGGTCAGCCCCAGCATTTT
TRBV12-3/TRBV12-4,few,NA,TRBJ2-2,CASGVQGLTGELFF,TGTGCGAGCGGGGTACAGGGCCTTACCGGGGAGCTGTTTTTT
TRBV5-1,NA,NA,TRBJ2-3,CASSLGRALDTQYF,TGCGCCAGCAGCTTGGGTCGCGCATTGGATACGCAGTATTTT
TRBV11-3,NA,NA,TRBJ2-2,CASSTRLGAGELFF,TGTGCCAGCAGCACTCGGCTAGGAGCCGGGGAGCTGTTTTTT
TRBV24-1,many,NA,TRBJ1-2,CATSEDGYSDYTF,TGTGCCACCAGTGAGGACGGGTATTCGGACTACACCTTC
TRBV7-2,many,NA,TRBJ1-2,CASSLNAGDYGYTF,TGTGCCAGCAGCTTAAACGCAGGGGACTATGGCTACACCTTC
TRBV20-1,many,TRBD1,TRBJ1-1,CSAKTGSPINSNTEAFF,TGCAGTGCTAAGACAGGGAGCCCTATCAATTCGAACACTGAAGCTTTCTTT
TRBV4-1,few,NA,TRBJ1-5,CASSQVLGQPQHF,TGCGCCAGCAGCCAAGTTTTGGGTCAGCCCCAGCATTTT
TRBV24-1,NA,NA,TRBJ2-1,CATSESSVKLGEQFF,TGTGCCACCAGTGAATCTAGCGTAAAACTCGGTGAGCAGTTCTTC
TRBV20-1,NA,NA,TRBJ1-1,CSATMTGSLSTEAFF,TGCAGTGCTACCATGACAGGCAGCCTGAGCACTGAAGCTTTCTTT
TRBV5-6,NA,NA,TRBJ2-7,CASSNGDSLSSYEQYF,TGTGCCAGCAGCAATGGCGACAGCCTGAGCTCCTACGAGCAGTACTTC
TRBV10-3,few,NA,TRBJ1-3,CAISAPGTGGNTIYF,TGTGCCATCAGTGCCCCCGGGACGGGAGGAAACACCATATATTTT
TRBV11-3,NA,TRBD2,TRBJ2-1,CASSPSGGGLEQFF,TGTGCCAGCAGCCCCTCCGGGGGGGGGCTTGAGCAGTTCTTC
TRBV7-9,NA,NA,TRBJ2-5,CASSLARRTEETQYF,TGTGCCAGCAGCTTAGCACGTCGGACAGAAGAGACCCAGTACTTC
TRBV5-1,NA,NA,TRBJ2-5,CASSLGLVAADQETQYF,TGCGCCAGCAGTCTTGGGTTGGTAGCGGCCGATCAAGAGACCCAGTACTTC
TRBV2,few,NA,TRBJ1-5,CASSALRNQPQHF,TGTGCCAGCAGTGCGCTCCGCAATCAGCCCCAGCATTTT
TRBV29-1,few,NA,TRBJ2-7,CSVESGIRDEQYF,TGCAGCGTTGAATCAGGGATTCGCGACGAGCAGTACTTC
TRBV14,NA,NA,TRBJ1-2,CASSPLGLNYGYTF,TGTGCCAGCAGCCCTCTGGGGTTAAACTATGGCTACACCTTC